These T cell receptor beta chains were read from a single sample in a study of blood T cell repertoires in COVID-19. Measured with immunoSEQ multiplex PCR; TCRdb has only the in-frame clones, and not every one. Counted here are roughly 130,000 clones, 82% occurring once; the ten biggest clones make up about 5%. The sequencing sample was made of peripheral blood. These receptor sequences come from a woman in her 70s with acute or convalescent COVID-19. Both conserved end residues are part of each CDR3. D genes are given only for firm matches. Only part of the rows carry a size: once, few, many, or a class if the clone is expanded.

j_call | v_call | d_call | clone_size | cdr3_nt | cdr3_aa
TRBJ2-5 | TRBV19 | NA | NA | TGTGCCAGTAGTATAGCCACCGGGGCCCAGTACTTC | CASSIATGAQYF
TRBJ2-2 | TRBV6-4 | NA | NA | TGTGCCAGTAAACCGGGACTTAACACCGGGGAGCTGTTTTTT | CASKPGLNTGELFF
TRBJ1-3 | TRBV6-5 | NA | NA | TGTGCCAGCAGCATAGACCTGGGGGGATGGAACACCATATATTTT | CASSIDLGGWNTIYF
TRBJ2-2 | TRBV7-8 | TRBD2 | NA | TGTGCCAGCAGCTTCTATGGGACTAGCGTTTACACCGGGGAGCTGTTTTTT | CASSFYGTSVYTGELFF
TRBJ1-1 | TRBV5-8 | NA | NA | TGTGCCAGCAGCTTCAGGGTGGCTTTCTTT | CASSFRVAFF
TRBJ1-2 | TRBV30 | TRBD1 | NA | TGTGCCTGGAGGGGTAACGCCGGGACAGGTGAAGGGGTGGCTTATGGCTACACCTTC | CAWRGNAGTGEGVAYGYTF
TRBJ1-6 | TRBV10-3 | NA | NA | TGTGCCACAACCGGCTCCTATAATTCACCCCTCCACTTT | CATTGSYNSPLHF
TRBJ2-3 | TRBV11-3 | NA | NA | TGTGCCAGCAGCTACCACAGGGCGAGGACAGATACGCAGTATTTT | CASSYHRARTDTQYF
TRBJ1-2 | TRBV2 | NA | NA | TGTGCCAGCAGTCCCTCCGACTATGGCTACACCTTC | CASSPSDYGYTF
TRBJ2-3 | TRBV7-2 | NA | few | TGTGCCAGCAGCCAGGGAGGGGGGGATCGGTCGCAGTATTTT | CASSQGGGDRSQYF
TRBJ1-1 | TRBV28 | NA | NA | TGTGCCAGCAGTTTGCCGACAGGGAACACTGAAGCTTTCTTT | CASSLPTGNTEAFF
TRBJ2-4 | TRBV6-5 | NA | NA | TGTGCCAGCAGTTACGCCCCCTTTGCAGGGAACATTCAGTACTTC | CASSYAPFAGNIQYF
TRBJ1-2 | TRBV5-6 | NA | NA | TGTGCCAGCAGCTTGATCACAGGAGCTGCTAACTATGGCTACACCTTC | CASSLITGAANYGYTF
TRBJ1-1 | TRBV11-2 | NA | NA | TGTGCCAGCAGCTTAGAGTCAGGGGCCGGTGAAGCTTTCTTT | CASSLESGAGEAFF
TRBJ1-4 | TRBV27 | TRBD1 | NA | TGTGCCAGCAGTTTAAATACAGGGGCGGTTAGTGAAAAACTGTTTTTT | CASSLNTGAVSEKLFF
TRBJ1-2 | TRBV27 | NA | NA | TGTGCCAGCGCGGGGCTGGACTATGGCTACACCTTC | CASAGLDYGYTF
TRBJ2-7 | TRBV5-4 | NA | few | TGTGCCAGCAGCTTGGGAGGGACACCCTACGAGCAGTACTTC | CASSLGGTPYEQYF
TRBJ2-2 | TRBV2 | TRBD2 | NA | TGTGCCAGCAGTGATGTAGCGGGGGTCACCGGGGAGCTGTTTTTT | CASSDVAGVTGELFF
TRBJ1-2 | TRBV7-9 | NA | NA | TGTGCCAGCAGCTTAGATCACAGGGCAGGTGGCTACACCTTC | CASSLDHRAGGYTF
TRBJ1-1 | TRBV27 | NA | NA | TGTGCCAGCAGATCGATACCGGGGAACACTGAAGCTTTCTTT | CASRSIPGNTEAFF
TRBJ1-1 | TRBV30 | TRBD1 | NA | TGTGCCTGTCACAGGGGGCGGAACACTGAAGCTTTCTTT | CACHRGRNTEAFF
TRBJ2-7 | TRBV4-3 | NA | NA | TGCGCCAGCAGCCAAGAAACGGCCTCTAGAACCTACGAGCAGTACTTC | CASSQETASRTYEQYF
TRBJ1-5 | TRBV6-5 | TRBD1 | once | TGTGCCAGCAGATCCCGGGACAGGGACAATCAGCCCCAGCATTTT | CASRSRDRDNQPQHF
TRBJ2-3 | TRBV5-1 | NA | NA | TGCGCCCCCCACAGGCAGGGGCCCTTAGATACGCAGTATTTT | CAPHRQGPLDTQYF
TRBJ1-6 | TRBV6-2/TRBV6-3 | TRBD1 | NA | TGTGCCAGCAGTTACCAGGGACAGAGTAATTCACCCCTCCACTTT | CASSYQGQSNSPLHF
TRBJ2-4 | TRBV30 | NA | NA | TGTGCCTGGAGTGTAAGAGGGAACTGGGCAAACATTCAGTACTTC | CAWSVRGNWANIQYF
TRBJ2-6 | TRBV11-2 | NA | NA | TGTGCCAGCAGTCCTGAGCAGGCGCGTGGGGCCAACGTCCTGACTTTC | CASSPEQARGANVLTF
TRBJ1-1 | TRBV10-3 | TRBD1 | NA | TGTGCCATCAGTGCAGGACAGGGTTGGTCTGAAGCTTTCTTT | CAISAGQGWSEAFF